The 19 T cell receptor beta chains below all came from one sample that was sequenced in a study of technical replicates of blood from a few donors (dated by TCRdb to the late 2010s). The library was obtained by the immunoSEQ multiplex PCR assay. The clones in this table, taken by TCRdb from immuneACCESS, are in-frame only. Not every clone is retained; where verified, under half of the shortfall comes from an unresolved V gene, and the cause of the rest is unknown. A total of some 64,000 clones appear in this sample, over 90% of them only once. 4.3% of the sample rests with the top ten. The material sequenced was PBMCs. These receptors originate from a human donor in good health. Some clones in this sample may be carry-over from other donors' samples.

The rearrangement uses TRBV7-2 and TRBJ2-7, with 8 bases fitting TRBD1. Germline CDR1 reads SGHTA; CDR2 reads FQGNSA. The CDR3 has 16 amino acids. The V gene end was trimmed by 5 bases and the J gene end by 1 base; junction bases not matched to a gene: 10. In nucleotides, the CDR3 is TGTGCCAGCAGCGGGTCGGACAGGGTATGGTCCTACGAGCAGTACTTC. Translating it yields CASSGSDRVWSYEQYF.

The gene calls are TRBV4-1 and TRBJ1-3; a weak D match, TRBD1 (6 bases). The CDR3 covers 16 residues. The V gene's germline CDR1 is MGHRA and CDR2 YSYEKL. V was clipped by 3 bases and J by 0 bases, with 12 bases between them. The CDR3 region has the DNA TGCGCCAGCAGCCAGCCGACAGGCCTCTCTGGAAACACCATATATTTT. Translating gives CASSQPTGLSGNTIYF.

The chain joins TRBV4-1 to TRBJ1-6, with 7 bases matching TRBD1. V shed 6 bases, J shed 7 bases, and the junction held 6 bases outside the gene matches. The CDR3 loop spans 14 amino acids. The germline CDR1 and CDR2 sequences are MGHRA and YSYEKL. The DNA for the CDR3 is TGCGCCAGCAGTCCCGGGACAGAAAATTCACCCCTCCACTTT. Translating gives CASSPGTENSPLHF.

The chain couples TRBV6-5 to TRBJ2-3, with TRBD2 as a possible D gene (5 bases). The germline CDR1 and CDR2 sequences are MNHEY and SVGAGI. Trimming took 0 bases from V and 2 from J, leaving 6 bases between them. The CDR3 has 14 amino acids. The CDR3 is CASSYSRATDTQYF. The CDR3 DNA reads TGTGCCAGCAGTTACTCGAGGGCCACAGATACGCAGTATTTT.

This chain uses TRBV7-9 with TRBJ1-1, with D possibly matching TRBD1 (5 bases). Germline CDR1 SEHNR, CDR2 FQNEAQ (reference sequence). With 6 bases removed from V and 5 bases from J, the gap between germline ends came to 19 bases. The CDR3 is 15 amino acids. CDR3 sequence: CASRPTGDPGTEAFF. CDR3 coding DNA: TGTGCCAGCAGACCAACAGGCGATCCTGGAACTGAAGCTTTCTTT.

This CDR3 is CASSLVDSLFDSGYTF. In DNA, the CDR3 is TGTGCCAGCAGCTTAGTCGATTCTCTTTTCGACTCTGGCTACACCTTC. The chain combines TRBV7-8 with TRBJ1-2; no clear D. The CDR3 consists of 16 residues. Germline CDR1 and CDR2: SGHVS and FQNEAQ. Trimming stripped 1 base from V and 7 bases from J, with 19 bases between.

This chain uses TRBV4-1 with TRBJ2-5; TRBD2 might be the D (7 bases). The CDR3 is 16 residues long. The germline V gene has CDR1 MGHRA and CDR2 YSYEKL. Between the trimmed V and J ends, which lost 1 base and 5 bases, there was a span of 17 bases. CDR3 protein: CASSQVAPGGRETQYF. CDR3 bases: TGCGCCAGCAGCCAAGTGGCTCCGGGGGGCCGGGAGACCCAGTACTTC.

The chain has TRBV13 and TRBJ2-1; perhaps TRBD2 as D (6 bases). The length of the CDR3 is 14 residues. Trimming cost V 6 bases and J 6 bases, with 15 bases left between them. In germline, CDR1 is PRHDT, CDR2 FYEKMQ (reference sequence). CDR3 in amino acids: CASRGGFDVNEQFF. The CDR3 DNA is TGTGCCAGCAGGGGAGGATTCGACGTCAATGAGCAGTTCTTC.

This clone appeared a single time. CDR3 sequence reads: CASSSERIGTAGDTQYF. Written as DNA, the CDR3 is TGTGCCAGCAGCTCAGAGAGGATAGGGACAGCGGGAGATACCCAGTACTTC. The genes are TRBV7-9 and TRBJ2-5, with D perhaps TRBD2 (8 bases). Germline-derived CDR1 and CDR2 are SEHNR and FQNEAQ (reference sequence). The V and J ends lost 4 bases and 8 bases respectively, with 26 bases between them. The CDR3 covers 17 residues.

The chain employs TRBV27 and TRBJ2-7; 12 bases agree with TRBD2. Unmatched junction bases numbered 4, after V lost 5 bases and J lost 2 bases. The germline gives CDR1 MNHEY, CDR2 SMNVEV (reference sequence). The CDR3 has 15 residues. The CDR3, as DNA: TGTGCCAGCAGTCTCCGACTAGCGGGAGCCTACGAGCAGTACTTC. Amino acids: CASSLRLAGAYEQYF.

V is TRBV9 and J is TRBJ2-1; D might be TRBD2 (6 bases). The CDR3 contains 15 residues. Germline values: CDR1 SGDLS, CDR2 YYNGEE. Trimming removed 1 base from V and 0 bases from J, with 8 bases in between. The CDR3 spells CASSVFGSSYNEQFF. DNA for the CDR3: TGTGCCAGCAGCGTATTCGGGAGCTCCTACAATGAGCAGTTCTTC. The whole variable domain, filled in from reference TRBV9 and TRBJ2-1, reads DSGVTQTPKHLITATGQRVTLRCSPRSGDLSVYWYQQSLDQGLQFLIQYYNGEERAKGNILERFSAQQFPDLHSELNLSSLELGDSALYFCASSVFGSSYNEQFFGPGTRLTVL.

The V and J genes are TRBV7-2 and TRBJ1-2; tentatively, D is TRBD1 (5 bases). Trimming stripped 5 bases from V and 0 bases from J, with 13 bases between. CDR1 and CDR2 (germline): SGHTA, FQGNSA. The CDR3 is made up of 15 amino acids. In DNA form, the CDR3 reads TGTGCCAGCAGCCCCGGGGGAGGATCTAACTATGGCTACACCTTC. It is translated as CASSPGGGSNYGYTF.

This rearrangement joins TRBV6-5 to TRBJ1-6, with D tentatively TRBD1 (5 bases). CDR1 and CDR2 from the germline V gene are MNHEY and SVGAGI. The CDR3 is 14 residues long. V was shortened by 3 bases and J by 10 bases, with 13 bases between the two germline ends. The CDR3 here is CASSYQGSVSPLHF. CDR3 DNA sequence: TGTGCCAGCAGTTATCAGGGATCAGTCTCACCCCTCCACTTT.

The gene calls are TRBV4-1 and TRBJ2-2; a weak D match, TRBD2 (5 bases). Germline CDR1 is MGHRA and CDR2 is YSYEKL. This CDR3 contains 11 residues. V lost 8 bases and J lost 8, with 9 bases in between. The CDR3, as DNA: TGCGCCAGCGGAGGCGGTGGGGAGCTGTTTTTT. Translation gives CASGGGGELFF.

The rearrangement links TRBV4-2 to TRBJ2-3; TRBD2 matches at 8 bases. The length of the CDR3 is 16 residues. The germline gives CDR1 LGHNA, CDR2 YNFKEQ. J was trimmed by 4 bases and V by 5 bases; bases with no gene match: 11. CDR3 coding DNA: TGTGCCAGCAGCTCCCGGGGGGGTGGGGAGGCAGATACGCAGTATTTT. Protein product: CASSSRGGGEADTQYF.

The chain is built from TRBV30 and TRBJ2-5, with a possible D match to TRBD2 (5 bases). Germline loops: CDR1 GTSNPN, CDR2 SVGIG (reference sequence). This CDR3 has 13 residues. CDR3 sequence reads: CVVRVRYQETQYF. CDR3 DNA sequence: TGTGTGGTGAGGGTTAGGTACCAAGAGACCCAGTACTTC.

This chain links TRBV5-6 with TRBJ1-1; D ambiguous. This CDR3 has 14 amino acids. In germline, CDR1 is SGHDT, CDR2 YYEEEE. Trimming stripped 4 bases from V and 4 bases from J, with 14 bases between. In nucleotides, the CDR3 is TGTGCCAGCAGCCTACTACCTGATAGCACTGAAGCTTTCTTT. The encoded protein is CASSLLPDSTEAFF.

As DNA, the CDR3 is TGTGCCAGCAGCTTCGCCGGGCCAGGGGAGCAGTACTTC. As protein: CASSFAGPGEQYF. The chain carries TRBV7-2 and TRBJ2-7; perhaps TRBD1 as D (5 bases). CDR1 SGHTA and CDR2 FQGNSA come from the germline V gene. The germline V and J ends were trimmed by 3 bases and 7 bases, with 13 bases remaining between them. The CDR3 loop spans 13 amino acids.

The chain recombines TRBV18 with TRBJ1-2; D is undetermined. V was clipped by 2 bases and J by 2 bases, with 6 bases between them. Germline CDR1 is KGHSH and CDR2 is LQKENI. The CDR3 is 13 amino acids. Written as DNA, the CDR3 is TGTGCCAGCTCACCAGACAACAACTATGGCTACACCTTC. This sequence encodes CASSPDNNYGYTF.